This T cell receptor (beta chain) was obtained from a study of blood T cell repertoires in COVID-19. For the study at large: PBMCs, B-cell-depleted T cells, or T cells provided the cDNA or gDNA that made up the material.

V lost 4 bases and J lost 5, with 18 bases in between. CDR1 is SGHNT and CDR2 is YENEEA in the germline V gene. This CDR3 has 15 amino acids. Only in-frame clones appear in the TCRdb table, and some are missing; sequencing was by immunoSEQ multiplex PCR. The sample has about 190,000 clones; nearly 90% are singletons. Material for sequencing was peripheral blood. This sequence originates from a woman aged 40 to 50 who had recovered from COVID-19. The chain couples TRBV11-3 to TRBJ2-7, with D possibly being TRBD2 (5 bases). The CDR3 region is CASSSGEGGLDEQYF. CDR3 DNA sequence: TGTGCCAGCAGCTCCGGAGAGGGTGGTTTGGACGAGCAGTACTTC.